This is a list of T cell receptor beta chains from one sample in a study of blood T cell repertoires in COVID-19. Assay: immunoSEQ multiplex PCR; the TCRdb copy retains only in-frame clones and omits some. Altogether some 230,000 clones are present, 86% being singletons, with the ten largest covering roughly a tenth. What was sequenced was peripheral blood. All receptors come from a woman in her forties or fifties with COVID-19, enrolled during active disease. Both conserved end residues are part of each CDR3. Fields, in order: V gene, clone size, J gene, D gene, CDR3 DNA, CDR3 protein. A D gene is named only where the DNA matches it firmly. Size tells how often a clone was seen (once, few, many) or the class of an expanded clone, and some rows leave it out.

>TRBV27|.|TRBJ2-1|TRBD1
TGTGCCAGCAGTTTATATGGGACAGGGAATGAGCAGTTCTTC
CASSLYGTGNEQFF
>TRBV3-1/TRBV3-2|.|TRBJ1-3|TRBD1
TGTGCCAGCAGCCAGGGACAGGGGAGTGGAAACACCATATATTTT
CASSQGQGSGNTIYF
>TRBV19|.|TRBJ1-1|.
TGTGCCAGTAGTATAGTAAGGGGCACTGAAGCTTTCTTT
CASSIVRGTEAFF
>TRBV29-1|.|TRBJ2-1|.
TGCAGTGCCACAGCAGCAAATGAGCAGTTCTTC
CSATAANEQFF
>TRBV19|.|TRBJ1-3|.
TGTGCCAGTAGTAACAGGGAACCTGGAAACACCATATATTTT
CASSNREPGNTIYF
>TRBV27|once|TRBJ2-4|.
TGTGCCAGCAGTCCTCAGGGGGCCAAAAACATTCAGTACTTC
CASSPQGAKNIQYF
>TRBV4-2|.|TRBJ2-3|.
TGTGCCAGCAGCCTTACCTCGGGACTCACAGATACGCAGTATTTT
CASSLTSGLTDTQYF
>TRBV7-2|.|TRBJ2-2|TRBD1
TGTGCCAGCAGCTTAACAGGGGTAGCCGGGGAGCTGTTTTTT
CASSLTGVAGELFF
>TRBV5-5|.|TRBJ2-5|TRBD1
TGTGCCAGCAGCTTGGTGGACAGGGGCCTCGAGGACGAGACCCAGTACTTC
CASSLVDRGLEDETQYF
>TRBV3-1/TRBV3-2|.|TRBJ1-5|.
TGTGCCAGCAGCCAAGATCGAGGTGGTTTGAATCAGCCCCAGCATTTT
CASSQDRGGLNQPQHF
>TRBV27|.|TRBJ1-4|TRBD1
TGTGCCAGCAGCCCGGGTGGACAGGCGTTGGAAAAACTGTTTTTT
CASSPGGQALEKLFF
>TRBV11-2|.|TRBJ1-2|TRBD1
TGTGCCAGCAGTCGTCAACAGGGGGACTATGGCTACACCTTC
CASSRQQGDYGYTF
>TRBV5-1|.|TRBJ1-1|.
TGCGCCAGCAGCACGGGGGACGTCGATGAAGCTTTCTTT
CASSTGDVDEAFF
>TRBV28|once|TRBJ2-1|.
TGTGCCAGCAGTTCAGGACAGAGGAGCTCCTACAATGAGCAGTTCTTC
CASSSGQRSSYNEQFF
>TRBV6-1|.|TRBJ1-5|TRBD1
TGTGCCAGCAGCGAAACCCGACAGGGAAGCAATCAGCCCCAGCATTTT
CASSETRQGSNQPQHF
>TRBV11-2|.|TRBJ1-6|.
TGTGCCAGCAGCTTAAGGTGGGGCCCTAATTCACCCCTCCACTTT
CASSLRWGPNSPLHF
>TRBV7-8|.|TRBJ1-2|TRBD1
TGTGCCAGCAGGTCGGACAGGGGTGGTGGCTACACCTTC
CASRSDRGGGYTF
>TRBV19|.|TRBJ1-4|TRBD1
TGTGCCAGTAGTTTCCAAGGGACAGGGATCGGAAGGAATAATGAAAAACTGTTTTTT
CASSFQGTGIGRNNEKLFF
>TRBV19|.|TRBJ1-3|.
TGTGCCAGTAGACACAAAGAACGCTCTGGAAACACCATATATTTT
CASRHKERSGNTIYF
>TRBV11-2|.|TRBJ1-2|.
TGTGCCAGCAGCCCCCCGGGCAGGGCTTTCTATGGCTACACCTTC
CASSPPGRAFYGYTF
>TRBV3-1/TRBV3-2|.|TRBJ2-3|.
TGTGCCAGCAGCCAAGTAGGAGGTAGAGCGCTCGGAGATACGCAGTATTTT
CASSQVGGRALGDTQYF
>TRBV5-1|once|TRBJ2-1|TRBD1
TGCGCCAGCAGCTTGGGCGGGACAGGGGGCGGGGATGAGCAGTTCTTC
CASSLGGTGGGDEQFF